Listed below are T cell receptor beta chains from one sample, sequenced in a study of T cells in narcolepsy. Some clones are missing from TCRdb's copy, which holds only in-frame ones; the method was immunoSEQ multiplex PCR. The sample contains about 27,000 clones, 86% of which appear only once. Source material: CD45RA- memory CD4+ T cells from PBMCs. These receptors were collected from a human donor with narcolepsy. Each CDR3 is given without its conserved first and last residue.

ASSEARPPSFPNTGELF | TRBV2
ASSAQGMNTEAF | TRBV2
APRGGTTLSGNTIY | TRBV10-3
ASTPGGQNIQY | TRBV19
ASSEGYYGYT | TRBV6-1
ASTAMGYEQY | TRBV5-4
ASRPGQANSPLH | TRBV2
ASSWRGPSGNTIY | TRBV6-5
ASSLGGDLSDTQY | TRBV5-4
ASSLALGLSGNTIY | TRBV7-9
ASSQGTVDSPLH | TRBV14